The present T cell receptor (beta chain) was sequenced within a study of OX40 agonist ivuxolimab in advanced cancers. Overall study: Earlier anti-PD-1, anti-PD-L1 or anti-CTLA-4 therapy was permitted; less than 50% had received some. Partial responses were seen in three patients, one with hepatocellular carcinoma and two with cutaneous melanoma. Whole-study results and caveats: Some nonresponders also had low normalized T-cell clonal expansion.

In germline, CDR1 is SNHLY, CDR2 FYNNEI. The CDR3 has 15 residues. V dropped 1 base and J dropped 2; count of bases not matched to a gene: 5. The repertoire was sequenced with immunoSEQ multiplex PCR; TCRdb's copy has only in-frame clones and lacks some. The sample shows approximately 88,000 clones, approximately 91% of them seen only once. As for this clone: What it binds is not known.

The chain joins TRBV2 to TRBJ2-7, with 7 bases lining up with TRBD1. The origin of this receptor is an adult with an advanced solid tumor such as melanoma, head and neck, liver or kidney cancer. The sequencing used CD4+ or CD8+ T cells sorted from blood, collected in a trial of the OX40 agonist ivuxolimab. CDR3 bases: TGTGCCAGCAGTGAAGAGGGACAGAGGGCCTACGAGCAGTACTTC. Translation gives CASSEEGQRAYEQYF.